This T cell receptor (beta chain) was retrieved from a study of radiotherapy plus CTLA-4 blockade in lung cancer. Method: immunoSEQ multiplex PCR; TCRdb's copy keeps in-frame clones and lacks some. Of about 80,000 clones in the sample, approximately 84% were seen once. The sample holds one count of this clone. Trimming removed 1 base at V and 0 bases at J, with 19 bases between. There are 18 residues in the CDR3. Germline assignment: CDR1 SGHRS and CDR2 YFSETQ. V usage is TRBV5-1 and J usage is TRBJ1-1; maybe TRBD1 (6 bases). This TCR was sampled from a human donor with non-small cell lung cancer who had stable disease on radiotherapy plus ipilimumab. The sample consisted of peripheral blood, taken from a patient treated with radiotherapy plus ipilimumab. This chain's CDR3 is CASSLRRLDSTLNTEAFF. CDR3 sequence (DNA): TGCGCCAGCAGCTTGCGACGACTGGACAGCACGTTGAACACTGAAGCTTTCTTT. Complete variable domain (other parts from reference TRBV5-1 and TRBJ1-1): KAGVTQTPRYLIKTRGQQVTLSCSPISGHRSVSWYQQTPGQGLQFLFEYFSETQRNKGNFPGRFSGRQFSNSRSEMNVSTLELGDSALYLCASSLRRLDSTLNTEAFFGQGTRLTVV.